Listed below are T cell receptor beta chains from one sample, sequenced in a study of blood T cells in healthy people across ages. TCRdb itself ran the 5' RACE reads through MiXCR, one entry per CDR3 protein. The sample lists 1.4 million or so distinct CDR3 sequences; approximately 43% were seen once. Sequencing was done on a sample of blood. These receptors came from a woman under 30 in good health. CDR3s include the opening cysteine and the closing phenylalanine or tryptophan. A D gene is named only where the DNA matches it firmly. Some rows have no size entry. The others give once, few or many, or a class for an expanded clone.

>few|NA|TRBJ1-2|TRBV4-1
CASSNGRSSNYGYTF
TGCGCCAGCAGCAATGGCAGGTCCAGTAACTATGGCTACACCTTC
>few|TRBD2|TRBJ2-2|TRBV7-9
CASSLERGTGELFF
TGTGCCAGCAGCTTAGAGCGGGGGACCGGGGAGCTGTTTTTT
>NA|NA|TRBJ2-1|TRBV27
CASNPLGGAGYNEQFF
TGTGCCAGCAACCCACTCGGAGGAGCTGGCTACAATGAGCAGTTCTTC
>once|TRBD1|TRBJ2-2|TRBV7-2
CASSVDRGNGELFF
TGTGCCAGCAGCGTGGACAGGGGAAACGGGGAGCTGTTTTTT
>few|NA|TRBJ2-1|TRBV5-1
CASSLGQLGDEQFF
TGCGCCAGCAGCTTGGGACAACTTGGGGATGAGCAGTTCTTC
>NA|NA|TRBJ1-2|TRBV4-2
CASSQDTRTAEVYGYTF
TGTGCCAGCAGCCAAGATACCCGTACGGCAGAGGTCTATGGCTACACCTTC
>NA|NA|TRBJ1-2|TRBV24-1
CATSDYYGYTF
TGTGCCACCAGTGACTACTATGGCTACACCTTC
>few|NA|TRBJ1-2|TRBV20-1
CSAVDGRSNYGYTF
TGCAGTGCTGTGGACGGCCGCTCTAACTATGGCTACACCTTC
>NA|TRBD2|TRBJ2-1|TRBV4-3
CASSQDRLARSREQFF
TGCGCCAGCAGCCAAGACCGACTAGCAAGGTCCCGTGAGCAGTTCTTC
>NA|NA|TRBJ1-5|TRBV27
CASSFPSPLSNQPQHF
TGTGCCAGCAGTTTCCCGTCCCCGCTTAGCAATCAGCCCCAGCATTTT
>NA|NA|TRBJ2-3|TRBV4-3
CASSQEYPTDTQYF
TGCGCCAGCAGCCAAGAGTATCCCACAGATACGCAGTATTTT
>NA|NA|TRBJ2-7|TRBV18
CASSPNVGSYEQYF
TGTGCCAGCTCACCAAACGTCGGTTCCTACGAGCAGTACTTC
>NA|TRBD1|TRBJ2-3|TRBV4-1
CASGRTGISTDTQYF
TGCGCCAGCGGTCGGACAGGGATCAGCACAGATACGCAGTATTTT
>NA|TRBD1|TRBJ2-7|TRBV5-1
CASSVGQGSGEQYF
TGCGCCAGCAGTGTAGGACAGGGGTCGGGTGAGCAGTACTTC
>NA|NA|TRBJ2-3|TRBV9
CASSPSQRYTDTQYF
TGTGCCAGCAGCCCTTCACAGAGGTACACAGATACGCAGTATTTT
>few|NA|TRBJ2-1|TRBV28
CASRSDDLGSYNEQFF
TGTGCCAGCCGATCGGACGACCTGGGGTCCTACAATGAGCAGTTCTTC
>NA|NA|TRBJ2-1|TRBV20-1
CSAAYSPTNEQFF
TGCAGTGCTGCCTATAGCCCGACCAATGAGCAGTTCTTC
>NA|TRBD2|TRBJ2-1|TRBV20-1
CSAAGLAENNEQFF
TGCAGTGCCGCAGGACTAGCGGAGAACAATGAGCAGTTCTTC
>NA|TRBD2|TRBJ2-1|TRBV28
CASSFPRTLRLAGFSYNEQFF
TGTGCCAGCAGTTTTCCCAGAACTCTTCGACTAGCGGGTTTCTCCTACAATGAGCAGTTCTTC
>few|NA|TRBJ1-2|TRBV2
CASRDSGNYGYTF
TGTGCCAGCAGGGACAGCGGAAACTATGGCTACACCTTC
>NA|NA|TRBJ1-4|TRBV27
CASSAPGTLQEKLFF
TGTGCCAGCAGTGCCCCCGGGACACTTCAGGAAAAACTGTTTTTT
>NA|NA|TRBJ2-7|TRBV11-2
CASSLVRSHEQYF
TGTGCCAGCAGCTTAGTCAGGTCACACGAGCAGTACTTC
>NA|TRBD1|TRBJ2-7|TRBV7-2
CASSGARDRSLRGSYEQYF
TGTGCCAGCAGCGGAGCCCGGGACAGATCCCTGAGAGGCTCCTACGAGCAGTACTTC
>few|TRBD1|TRBJ1-5|TRBV10-3
CAISESFEDRGSYSNQPQHF
TGTGCCATCAGTGAGTCGTTTGAGGACAGGGGGTCTTATAGCAATCAGCCCCAGCATTTT
>few|NA|TRBJ1-2|TRBV3-1
CASSPIPGKDNYGYTF
TGTGCCAGCAGTCCCATTCCAGGGAAGGATAACTATGGCTACACCTTC
>NA|TRBD2|TRBJ2-1|TRBV5-1
CAGSLGLGLAGPSSYNEQFF
TGCGCCGGCAGCTTGGGTCTCGGACTAGCGGGCCCCAGCTCCTACAATGAGCAGTTCTTC